Described below is a single TCR beta chain sequence and its context. Its antigen is not identified. With only one base between it and a far larger clone, this is likely a read error. This specimen comes from a study of type 1 regulatory T cells. Study details: This in vitro CD4 product, T-allo10, is enriched for Tr1 cells and alloantigen-specific.

TCRdb recomputed calls from the reads with MiXCR, one row per CDR3 protein. The table shows about 71,000 distinct CDR3 sequences, with around 21% occurring only once. The V gene's germline CDR1 is SGHTA and CDR2 FQGNSA. V shed 3 bases and J shed 13 bases, with 16 bases lying between them. The CDR3 runs to 13 residues. Notes on the study in general: Compared with non-type 1 regulatory T cells, type 1 regulatory T cells showed a more restricted TCR repertoire.

The rearrangement joins TRBV7-2 to TRBJ2-1, with D perhaps matching TRBD2 (5 bases). The specimen was cultured type 1 regulatory T (Tr1) cells, either the whole culture or a sorted fraction (not recorded which). The sequence came from a human donor in good health. For the CDR3, the DNA is TGTGCCAGCAGCTTCGGGGATACGGAGACCCAGTTCTTC. Protein product: CASSFGDTETQFF. Based on the CDR3 plus reference TRBV7-2 and TRBJ2-1, the full variable domain is GAGVSQSPSNKVTEKGKDVELRCDPISGHTALYWYRQSLGQGLEFLIYFQGNSAPDKSGLPSDRFSAERTGGSVSTLTIQRTQQEDSAVYLCASSFGDTETQFFGPGTRLTVL.